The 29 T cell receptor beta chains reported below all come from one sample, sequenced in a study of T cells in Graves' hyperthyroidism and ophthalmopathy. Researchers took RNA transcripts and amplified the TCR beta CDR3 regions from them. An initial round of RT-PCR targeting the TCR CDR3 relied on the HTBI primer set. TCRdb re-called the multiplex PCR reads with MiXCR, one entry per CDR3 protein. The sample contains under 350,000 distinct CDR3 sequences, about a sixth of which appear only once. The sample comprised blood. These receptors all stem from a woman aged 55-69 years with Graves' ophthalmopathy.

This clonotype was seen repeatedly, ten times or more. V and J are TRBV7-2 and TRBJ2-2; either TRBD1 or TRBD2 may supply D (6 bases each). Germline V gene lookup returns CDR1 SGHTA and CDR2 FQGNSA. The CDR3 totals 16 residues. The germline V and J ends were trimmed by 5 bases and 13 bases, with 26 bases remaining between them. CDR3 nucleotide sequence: TGTGCCAGCAGCCGAACAGGGACATCGGCTGAGGGAGGGCTGTTTTTT. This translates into CASSRTGTSAEGGLFF.

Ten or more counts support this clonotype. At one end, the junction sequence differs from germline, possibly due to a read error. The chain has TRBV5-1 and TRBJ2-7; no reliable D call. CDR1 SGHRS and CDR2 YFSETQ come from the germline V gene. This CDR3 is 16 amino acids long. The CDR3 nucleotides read TGCGCCAGCAGCTTGGCCGACCGCCCCGTCTCCGACGAGCAGTACTTC. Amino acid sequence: CASSLADRPVSDEQYF.

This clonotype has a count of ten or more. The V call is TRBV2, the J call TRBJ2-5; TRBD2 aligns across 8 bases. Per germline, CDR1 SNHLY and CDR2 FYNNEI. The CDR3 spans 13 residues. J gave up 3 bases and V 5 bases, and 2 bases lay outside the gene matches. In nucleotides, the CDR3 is TGTGCCAGCAGTAAACTAGCGGAAGAGACCCAGTACTTC. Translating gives CASSKLAEETQYF.

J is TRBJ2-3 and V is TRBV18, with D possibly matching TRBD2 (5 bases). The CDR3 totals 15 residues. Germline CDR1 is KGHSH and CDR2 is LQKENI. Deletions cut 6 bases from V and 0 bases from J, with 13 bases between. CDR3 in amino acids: CASSWAGQSTDTQYF. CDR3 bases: TGTGCCAGCTCCTGGGCGGGCCAAAGCACAGATACGCAGTATTTT.

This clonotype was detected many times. CDR3 residues: CSASRSGIAYEQYF. CDR3 coding DNA: TGCAGTGCTAGCCGAAGCGGGATCGCCTACGAGCAGTACTTC. The gene calls are TRBV20-1 and TRBJ2-7; 7 bases are shared with TRBD2. Looked up from germline, CDR1 is DFQATT and CDR2 is SNEGSKA (reference sequence). Trimming at V came to 3 bases and at J to 2 bases, leaving 7 bases not matched to a gene. The length of the CDR3 is 14 residues.

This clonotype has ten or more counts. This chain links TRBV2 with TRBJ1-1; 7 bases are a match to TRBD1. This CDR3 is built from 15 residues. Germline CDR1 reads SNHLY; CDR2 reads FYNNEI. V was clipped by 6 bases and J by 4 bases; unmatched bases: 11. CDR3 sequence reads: CASRLVRGEGTEAFF. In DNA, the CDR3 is TGTGCCAGCAGGTTGGTCAGGGGGGAAGGCACTGAAGCTTTCTTT. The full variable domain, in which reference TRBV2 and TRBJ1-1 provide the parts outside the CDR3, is EPEVTQTPSHQVTQMGQEVILRCVPISNHLYFYWYRQILGQKVEFLVSFYNNEISEKSEIFDDQFSVERPDGSNFTLKIRSTKLEDSAMYFCASRLVRGEGTEAFFGQGTRLTVV.

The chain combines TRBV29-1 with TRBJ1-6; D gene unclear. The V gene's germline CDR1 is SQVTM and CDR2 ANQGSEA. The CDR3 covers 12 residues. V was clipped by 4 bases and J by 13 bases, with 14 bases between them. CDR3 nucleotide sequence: TGCAGCGTTGGATCCGGTATCGGGCCCCTCCACTTT. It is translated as CSVGSGIGPLHF.

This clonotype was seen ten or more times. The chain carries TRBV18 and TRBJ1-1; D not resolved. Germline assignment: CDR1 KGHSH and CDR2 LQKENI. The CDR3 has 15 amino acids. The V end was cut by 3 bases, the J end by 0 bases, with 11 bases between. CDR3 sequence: CASSPIGDLNTEAFF. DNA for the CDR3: TGTGCCAGCTCACCGATCGGAGACTTGAACACTGAAGCTTTCTTT.

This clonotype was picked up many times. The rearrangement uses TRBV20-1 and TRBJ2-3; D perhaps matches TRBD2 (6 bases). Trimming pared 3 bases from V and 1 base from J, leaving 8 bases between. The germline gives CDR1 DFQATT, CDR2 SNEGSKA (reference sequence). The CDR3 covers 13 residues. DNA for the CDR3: TGCAGTGCTAGGGGCGGGGGCACAGATACGCAGTATTTT. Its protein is CSARGGGTDTQYF.

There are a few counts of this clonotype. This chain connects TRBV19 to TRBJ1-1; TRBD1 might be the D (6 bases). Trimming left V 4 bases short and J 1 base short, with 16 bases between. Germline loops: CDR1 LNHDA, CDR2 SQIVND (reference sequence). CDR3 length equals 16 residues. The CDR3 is CASSKGGGAGNTEAFF. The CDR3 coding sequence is TGTGCCAGTAGTAAAGGAGGGGGGGCTGGGAACACTGAAGCTTTCTTT.

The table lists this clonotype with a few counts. CDR3 DNA: TGCGCCAGCAGCTTGCAGGCTAGCTCTGGAAACACCATATATTTT. As protein: CASSLQASSGNTIYF. This chain joins TRBV5-1 and TRBJ1-3; D is unclear. From germline, CDR1 is SGHRS and CDR2 YFSETQ. The CDR3 length is 15 residues. Trimming took 1 base from V and 0 from J, leaving 8 bases between them.

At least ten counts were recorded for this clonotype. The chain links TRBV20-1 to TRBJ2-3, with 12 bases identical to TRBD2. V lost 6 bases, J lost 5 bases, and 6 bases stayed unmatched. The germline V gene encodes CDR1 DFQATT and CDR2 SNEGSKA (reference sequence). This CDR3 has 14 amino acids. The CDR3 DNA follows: TGCAGTGCCAATGGACTAGCGGGATTAGATACGCAGTATTTT. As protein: CSANGLAGLDTQYF.

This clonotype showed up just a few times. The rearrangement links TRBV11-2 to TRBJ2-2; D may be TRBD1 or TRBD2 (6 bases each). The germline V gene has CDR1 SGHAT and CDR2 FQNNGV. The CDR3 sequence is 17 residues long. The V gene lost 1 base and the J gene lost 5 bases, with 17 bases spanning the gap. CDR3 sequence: CASSLAFRGRRTGELFF. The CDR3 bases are TGTGCCAGCAGCTTAGCATTCCGGGGGCGAAGGACCGGGGAGCTGTTTTTT.

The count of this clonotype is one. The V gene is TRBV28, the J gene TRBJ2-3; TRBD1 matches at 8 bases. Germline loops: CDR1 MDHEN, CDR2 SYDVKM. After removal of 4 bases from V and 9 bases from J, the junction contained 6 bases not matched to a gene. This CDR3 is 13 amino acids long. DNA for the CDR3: TGTGCCAGCAGTTCGGGACAGGTCCCAACGCAGTATTTT. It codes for CASSSGQVPTQYF. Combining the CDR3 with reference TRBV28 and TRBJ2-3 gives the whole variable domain DVKVTQSSRYLVKRTGEKVFLECVQDMDHENMFWYRQDPGLGLRLIYFSYDVKMKEKGDIPEGYSVSREKKERFSLILESASTNQTSMYLCASSSGQVPTQYFGPGTRLTVL.

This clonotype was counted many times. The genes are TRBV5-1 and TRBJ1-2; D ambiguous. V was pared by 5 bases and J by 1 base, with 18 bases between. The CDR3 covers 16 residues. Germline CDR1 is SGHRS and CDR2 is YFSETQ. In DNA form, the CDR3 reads TGCGCCAGCAGGGAAGGAAAAGAACGGATTAACTATGGCTACACCTTC. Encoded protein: CASREGKERINYGYTF.

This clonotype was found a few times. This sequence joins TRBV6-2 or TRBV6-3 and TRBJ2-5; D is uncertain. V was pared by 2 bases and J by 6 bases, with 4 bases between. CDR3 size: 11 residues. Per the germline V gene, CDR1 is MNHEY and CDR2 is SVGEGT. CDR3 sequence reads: CASSYGQTQYF. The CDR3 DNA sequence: TGTGCCAGCAGTTACGGGCAGACCCAGTACTTC.

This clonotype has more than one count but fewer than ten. The CDR3 DNA is TGCAGTGCTGGGGGGCGGGATGGCTACACCTTC. Protein sequence: CSAGGRDGYTF. The genes are TRBV20-1 and TRBJ1-2; tentatively, D is TRBD1 (6 bases). V was cut by 5 bases and J by 6 bases, with 10 bases left in between. CDR1 DFQATT and CDR2 SNEGSKA come from the germline V gene (reference sequence). This CDR3 has 11 amino acids.

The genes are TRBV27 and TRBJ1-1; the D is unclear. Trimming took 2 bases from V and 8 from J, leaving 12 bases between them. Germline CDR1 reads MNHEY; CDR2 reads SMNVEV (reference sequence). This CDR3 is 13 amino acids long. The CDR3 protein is CASSLGSRYEAFF. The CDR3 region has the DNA TGTGCCAGCAGTTTAGGGTCGCGGTACGAAGCTTTCTTT.

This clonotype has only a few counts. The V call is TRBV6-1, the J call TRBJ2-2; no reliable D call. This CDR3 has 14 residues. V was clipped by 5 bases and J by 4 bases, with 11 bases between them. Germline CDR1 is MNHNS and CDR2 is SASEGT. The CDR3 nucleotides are TGTGCCAGCAGTTATGTTGGCCGCACCGGGGAGCTGTTTTTT. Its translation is CASSYVGRTGELFF.

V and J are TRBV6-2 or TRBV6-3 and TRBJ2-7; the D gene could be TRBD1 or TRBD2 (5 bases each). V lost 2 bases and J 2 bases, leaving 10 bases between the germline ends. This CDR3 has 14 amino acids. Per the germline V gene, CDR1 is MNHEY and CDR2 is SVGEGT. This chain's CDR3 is CASSYTLGPYEQYF. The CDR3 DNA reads TGTGCCAGCAGTTACACTTTGGGACCCTACGAGCAGTACTTC.

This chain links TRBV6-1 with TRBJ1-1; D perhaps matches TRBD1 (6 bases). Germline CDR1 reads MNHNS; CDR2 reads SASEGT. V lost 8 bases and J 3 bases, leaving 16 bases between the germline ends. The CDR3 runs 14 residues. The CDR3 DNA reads TGTGCCAGCGCGACCCTTCGGGGGCACACTGAAGCTTTCTTT. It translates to CASATLRGHTEAFF.

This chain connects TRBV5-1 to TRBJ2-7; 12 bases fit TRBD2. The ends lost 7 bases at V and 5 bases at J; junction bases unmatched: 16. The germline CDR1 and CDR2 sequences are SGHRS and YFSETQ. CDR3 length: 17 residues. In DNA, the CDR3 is TGCGCCAGCCAAACCGGGACTAGCGGGTATACAGGGGACGAGCAGTACTTC. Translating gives CASQTGTSGYTGDEQYF.

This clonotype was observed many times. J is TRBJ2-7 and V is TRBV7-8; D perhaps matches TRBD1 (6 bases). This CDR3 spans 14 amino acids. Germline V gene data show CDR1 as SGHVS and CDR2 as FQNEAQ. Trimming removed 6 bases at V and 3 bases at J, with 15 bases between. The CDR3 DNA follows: TGTGCCAGCAGTCAGGGACAACAGGGCTACGAGCAGTACTTC. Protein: CASSQGQQGYEQYF.

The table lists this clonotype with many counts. The CDR3 reads CASSRRPDTDTQYF. In DNA, the CDR3 is TGTGCCAGCAGCAGGCGACCCGACACAGATACGCAGTATTTT. The V call is TRBV9, the J call TRBJ2-3; unclear D gene. This CDR3 comprises 14 residues. From germline, CDR1 is SGDLS and CDR2 YYNGEE. The V end was cut by 4 bases, the J end by 2 bases, with 11 bases between. Full variable domain (outside the CDR3, taken from reference TRBV9 and TRBJ2-3): DSGVTQTPKHLITATGQRVTLRCSPRSGDLSVYWYQQSLDQGLQFLIQYYNGEERAKGNILERFSAQQFPDLHSELNLSSLELGDSALYFCASSRRPDTDTQYFGPGTRLTVL.

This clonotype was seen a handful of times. The CDR3 nucleotides read TGTGCCAGCAGTTTATTATCCGGGGAGGGGGCTTTCTTT. Encoded protein: CASSLLSGEGAFF. V gene TRBV28 combines with J gene TRBJ1-1, with D possibly TRBD1 on 5 matching bases. V was trimmed by 1 base and J by 11 bases, leaving 14 bases between them. Per germline, CDR1 MDHEN and CDR2 SYDVKM. The CDR3 is 13 amino acids.

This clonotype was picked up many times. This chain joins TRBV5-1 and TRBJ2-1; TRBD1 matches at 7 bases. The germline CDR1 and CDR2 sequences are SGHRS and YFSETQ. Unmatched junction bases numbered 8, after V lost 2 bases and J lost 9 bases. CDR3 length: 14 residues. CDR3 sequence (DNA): TGCGCCAGCAGCTTAAACACAGGGGCCGTTGAGCAGTTCTTC. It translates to CASSLNTGAVEQFF.

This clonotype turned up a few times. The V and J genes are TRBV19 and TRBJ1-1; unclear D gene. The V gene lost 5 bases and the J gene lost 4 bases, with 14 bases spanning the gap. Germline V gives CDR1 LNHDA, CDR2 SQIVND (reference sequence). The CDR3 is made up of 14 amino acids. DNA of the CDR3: TGTGCCAGTAGTCCCTCCGGGGAGGCCACTGAAGCTTTCTTT. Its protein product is CASSPSGEATEAFF. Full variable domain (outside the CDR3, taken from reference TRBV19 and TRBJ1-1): DGGITQSPKYLFRKEGQNVTLSCEQNLNHDAMYWYRQDPGQGLRLIYYSQIVNDFQKGDIAEGYSVSREKKESFPLTVTSAQKNPTAFYLCASSPSGEATEAFFGQGTRLTVV.

CDR3 sequence: CSVKRDRGPGELFF. The CDR3 DNA follows: TGCAGCGTGAAGAGGGACAGGGGCCCCGGGGAGCTGTTTTTT. The chain couples TRBV29-1 to TRBJ2-2; 10 positions agree with TRBD1. Per the germline V gene, CDR1 is SQVTM and CDR2 is ANQGSEA. This CDR3 is 14 amino acids long. J gave up 6 bases and V 6 bases, and 7 bases lay outside the gene matches.

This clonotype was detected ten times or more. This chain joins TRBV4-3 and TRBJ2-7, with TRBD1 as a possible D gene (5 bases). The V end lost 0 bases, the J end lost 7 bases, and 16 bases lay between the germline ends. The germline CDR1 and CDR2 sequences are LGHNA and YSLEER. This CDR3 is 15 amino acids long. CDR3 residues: CASSQEPGSVWEQYF. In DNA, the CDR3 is TGCGCCAGCAGCCAAGAGCCAGGGTCGGTGTGGGAGCAGTACTTC.